This is a list of T cell receptor beta chains from one sample in a study of blood T cell repertoires in COVID-19. Repertoires were generated with immunoSEQ multiplex PCR, while TCRdb's copy carries only in-frame clones and drops some. The data contain a few hundred thousand clones, around nine tenths of them singletons. Sample: peripheral blood. The receptors stem from a man aged 60-69 years with acute or convalescent COVID-19. The CDR3 runs from the conserved cysteine through the conserved F or W. A D gene is named only where the DNA matches it firmly. The listing skips clone size in some rows; elsewhere it reads once, few, many or a size class.

J	V	D	size	DNA	CDR3
TRBJ1-1	TRBV28	TRBD1	NA	TGTGCCAGCAGTTTTTATCCTCGGACAGGGGCCATAAGCACTGAAGCTTTCTTT	CASSFYPRTGAISTEAFF
TRBJ1-6	TRBV19	NA	NA	TGTGCCAGTAGTTTCAGGGTGACTAATTCACCCCTCCACTTT	CASSFRVTNSPLHF
TRBJ1-5	TRBV7-2	TRBD1	once	TGTGCCAGCAGCCAGGCCCTGAGGGGGCAAGGCAATCAGCCCCAGCATTTT	CASSQALRGQGNQPQHF
TRBJ1-6	TRBV5-6	NA	once	TGTGCCAGCAGCCCATGGACTTTGATGAATTCACCCCTCCACTTT	CASSPWTLMNSPLHF
TRBJ2-7	TRBV6-2/TRBV6-3	NA	NA	TGTGCCAGCAGTTACGACGGAGACTACGAGCAGTACTTC	CASSYDGDYEQYF
TRBJ2-7	TRBV2	NA	NA	TGTGCCAGCAGTGGGTGGCGGATCTACGAGCAGTACTTC	CASSGWRIYEQYF
TRBJ1-4	TRBV2	NA	NA	TGTGCCAGCAGTGGACAGTCGAGAGTTGAAAAACTGTTTTTT	CASSGQSRVEKLFF
TRBJ1-2	TRBV30	NA	NA	TGTGCCTGGAGTGTACCAGGGCGGGGTGGCTACACCTTC	CAWSVPGRGGYTF
TRBJ2-3	TRBV7-9	TRBD2	NA	TGTGCCAGCAGCTCCCGGACTAGCGGGGGAAGAGTAACCACAGATACGCAGTATTTT	CASSSRTSGGRVTTDTQYF
TRBJ2-3	TRBV19	NA	NA	TGTGCCAGTAGGGACTACCCCTCGGATACGCAGTATTTT	CASRDYPSDTQYF
TRBJ1-1	TRBV28	TRBD1	NA	TGTGCCAGCAGTTCGAGACAGGGGGCCGGCACTGAAGCTTTCTTT	CASSSRQGAGTEAFF
TRBJ1-1	TRBV18	TRBD1	NA	TGTGCCAGCTCACCACCGGGACAGGGACGCACTGAAGCTTTCTTT	CASSPPGQGRTEAFF
TRBJ2-7	TRBV7-8	NA	few	TGTGCCAGCAGCTTAGTCCAGGGGAGGGCCTACGAGCAGTACTTC	CASSLVQGRAYEQYF
TRBJ2-1	TRBV19	TRBD1	NA	TGTGCCAGTAGTCGGTGGACAGGGAGGAATGATGAGCAGTTCTTC	CASSRWTGRNDEQFF
TRBJ1-2	TRBV5-8	NA	NA	TGTGCCGACAAGGGGCCTTACTATGGCTACACCTTC	CADKGPYYGYTF
TRBJ2-1	TRBV7-9	TRBD1	few	TGTGCCAGCAGCTACAGGACAGGGTCGGCCTACAATGAGCAGTTCTTC	CASSYRTGSAYNEQFF
TRBJ1-2	TRBV6-6	TRBD1	few	TGTGCCAGCAGTCCGGGACAGCTATATGGCTACACCTTC	CASSPGQLYGYTF
TRBJ1-2	TRBV6-2/TRBV6-3	TRBD1	NA	TGTGCCAGCAGTTACGACAGGGCGGATGGCTACACCTTC	CASSYDRADGYTF
TRBJ1-2	TRBV19	TRBD1	NA	TGTGCCAGTAGTAAGGGTGGCAGGGGGGCTGGTGGCTATGGCTACACCTTC	CASSKGGRGAGGYGYTF
TRBJ1-1	TRBV5-1	NA	once	TGCGCCAGCAACGCAGGGAACACTGAAGCTTTCTTT	CASNAGNTEAFF
TRBJ1-2	TRBV29-1	NA	NA	TGCAGCGTTGACTCCTCGAGTTTCCGAGGGCCCCGCTATGGCTACACCTTC	CSVDSSSFRGPRYGYTF
TRBJ2-7	TRBV4-2	NA	once	TGTGCCAGCAGCCACTCGGGCGAGCAGTACTTC	CASSHSGEQYF
TRBJ1-6	TRBV7-8	NA	NA	TGTGCCAGCAGCTCCTCCGGGTCCCCTAATTCACCCCTCCACTTT	CASSSSGSPNSPLHF
TRBJ1-3	TRBV18	NA	NA	TGTGCCAGCTCACCACAGACACACTCTGGAAACACCATATATTTT	CASSPQTHSGNTIYF
TRBJ2-7	TRBV28	NA	NA	TGTGCCAGCAGTTTCTTTTGGGACACGGGCTCCTACGAGCAGTACTTC	CASSFFWDTGSYEQYF
TRBJ1-1	TRBV5-1	NA	few	TGCGCCAGCAGCCGACTCGGGGGTGACACTGAAGCTTTCTTT	CASSRLGGDTEAFF
TRBJ1-6	TRBV5-1	TRBD1	NA	TGCGCCAGCAGCTTGCAGCCCGGGCAGGGGGACAATTCACCCCTCCACTTT	CASSLQPGQGDNSPLHF
TRBJ2-3	TRBV7-9	NA	NA	TGTGCCAGCAGCTTAAGGGAGTTCCTCGGCACAGATACGCAGTATTTT	CASSLREFLGTDTQYF
TRBJ1-1	TRBV20-1	NA	NA	TGCAGTGCGGACAGATCCACTGAAGCTTTCTTT	CSADRSTEAFF
TRBJ1-2	TRBV27	NA	NA	TGTGCCAGCAGTTTATGGGGGGGAGGCGGCTACACCTTC	CASSLWGGGGYTF
TRBJ1-2	TRBV19	NA	NA	TGTGCCAGTAGTATTCAGGGCGACTATGGCTACACCTTC	CASSIQGDYGYTF
TRBJ2-1	TRBV18	TRBD1	NA	TGTGCCAGCTCACCCGGCCGGGGGACAGGGGGTACGAATGAGCAGTTCTTC	CASSPGRGTGGTNEQFF
TRBJ1-1	TRBV5-1	NA	NA	TGCGCCAGCAGCTTGTTACAGCTTACTGAAGCTTTCTTT	CASSLLQLTEAFF
TRBJ1-4	TRBV5-6	TRBD1	NA	TGTGCCAGCAGCTTCAAAACGGGACAGTATAATGAAAAACTGTTTTTT	CASSFKTGQYNEKLFF
TRBJ2-2	TRBV2	NA	NA	TGTGCCAGCAGTGTCTGGAACACCGGGGAGCTGTTTTTT	CASSVWNTGELFF
TRBJ1-2	TRBV18	TRBD1	few	TGTGCCAGCTCACCACCGGGACAGAGATACTATGGCTACACCTTC	CASSPPGQRYYGYTF
TRBJ2-2	TRBV24-1	TRBD1	NA	TGTGCCACCAGTCCCTGGACAGGGTCCGGCGGGGAGCTGTTTTTT	CATSPWTGSGGELFF